This T cell receptor beta chain was sequenced during a study of naive and memory T cell subsets. The CDR3 is made up of 15 amino acids. J lost 5 bases, V lost 5 bases, and 10 bases had no gene match. CDR1 PRHDT and CDR2 FYEKMQ come from the germline V gene (reference sequence). Study results and caveats: Findings for naive and memory subsets could not be checked against ground truth. Possibly reflecting memory cells re-expressing CD45RA, a few larger clonotypes occurred in naive repertoires, especially CD8.

Both TRBC1 and TRBC2 were covered by a beta constant-region primer of two equimolar oligonucleotides. The ligated cDNA underwent four PCR rounds using SP2 and nested alpha and beta constant-region primers. The cDNA 3' end received a ligated single-stranded oligonucleotide carrying the SP2 primer and a 12-nucleotide UMI. MiXCR, run by TCRdb on the UMI-ligation and nested PCR reads, gives a single entry per CDR3 protein. The repertoire has 120,000 to 150,000 distinct CDR3 sequences, about 20% of them found once; the top ten carry about 0.63%. This clonotype turned up a few times. Its antigen is unidentified.

The chain combines TRBV13 with TRBJ1-1, with TRBD1 identical over 8 bases. The TCR was taken from a human donor in good health. The specimen sequenced was naive CD8+ T cells from blood. In DNA form, the CDR3 reads TGTGCCAGCAGCCCGAAAGGACAGGGAGGTACTGAAGCTTTCTTT. This gives the protein CASSPKGQGGTEAFF.